Listed here is a single T cell receptor (beta chain). The data were obtained in a study of blood T cell repertoires in COVID-19. As for the study in general: Both acute and convalescent COVID-19 samples were obtained from the United States, Italy and Spain. Sources were T cells, B-cell-depleted T cells, or PBMCs; the material itself was cDNA or gDNA.

In the study's own analysis: Using reference gene primer amplification, nucleated cell counts were estimated. Profiling relied on immunoSEQ multiplex PCR, and the TCRdb table lists in-frame clones only, not all of them. V and J calls plus clone size are reproduced from that table; the DNA served to infer D and trimming. There are 50,000 to 65,000 clones in the sample; approximately 91% occur only once, and 3.5% lies in the top ten. Trimming took off 1 base at V and 10 bases at J, with 18 bases between the two ends. The CDR3 extends over 16 amino acids. The rearrangement uses TRBV5-3 and TRBJ1-6; the D is unclear. TRBV5-3 is an ORF for which the function is uncertain. The receptor comes from a middle-aged man with active COVID-19. Sequenced: peripheral blood. The CDR3 coding sequence is TGTGCCAGAAGCTTGTCCCCCCCTCCCATCGGGTCACCCCTCCACTTT. It is translated as CARSLSPPPIGSPLHF.